Presented here are 19 T cell receptor beta chains from one specimen sequenced in a study of cytomegalovirus exposure and HLA in healthy donors. PCR amplification relied on 60 Vbeta primers (plus 13 Jbeta primers). The method was immunoSEQ multiplex PCR; TCRdb's version includes in-frame clones alone and lacks a portion of them. The sample yields 130,000 or so clones, under 85% seen once. The material sequenced was PBMCs. The receptors here all came from a man aged 18 to 29 in good health and CMV-seropositive.

V and J are TRBV19 and TRBJ2-2, with D tentatively TRBD1 (5 bases). This CDR3 region has 13 residues. Germline V gene sequence: CDR1 LNHDA, CDR2 SQIVND (reference sequence). Trimming cost V 9 bases and J 4 bases, with 12 bases left between them. For the CDR3, the DNA is TGTGCCAGCGAAGGACAAGTCACCGGGGAGCTGTTTTTT. It encodes CASEGQVTGELFF.

The gene calls are TRBV7-2 and TRBJ2-5, with a tentative D call TRBD1 (5 bases). The CDR3 spans 14 residues. Deletions cut 5 bases from V and 7 bases from J, with 17 bases between. Germline CDR1 reads SGHTA; CDR2 reads FQGNSA. CDR3 bases: TGTGCCAGCAGCCCCAATGGGGCCAGTGGGACCCAGTACTTC. Encoded protein: CASSPNGASGTQYF.

The chain joins TRBV30 to TRBJ1-2; D gene unclear. Germline CDR1 reads GTSNPN; CDR2 reads SVGIG (reference sequence). The CDR3 contains 13 residues. The V and J ends lost 1 base and 7 bases respectively, with 13 bases between them. CDR3 DNA: TGTGCCTGGAGTGCCGGAGGGTCGGGTGGCTACACCTTC. Amino acids: CAWSAGGSGGYTF.

V usage is TRBV10-3 and J usage is TRBJ1-2, with D hard to call. In germline, CDR1 is ENHRY, CDR2 SYGVKD. The CDR3 contains 14 residues. Trimming shortened V by 7 bases and J by 8 bases, and 20 bases separated the two germline ends. The CDR3 nucleotides read TGTGCCATCACAAATTCTGGGCAGGAATCCGGCTACACCTTC. This translates into CAITNSGQESGYTF.

A single count supports this clone. The chain links TRBV15 to TRBJ1-5; no clear D gene. The V gene's germline CDR1 is LNHNV and CDR2 YYDKDF (reference sequence). V was clipped by 3 bases and J by 2 bases, with 5 bases between them. This CDR3 comprises 13 residues. The CDR3 DNA is TGTGCCACCAGCAGTATAGGCAATCAGCCCCAGCATTTT. Its translation is CATSSIGNQPQHF.

The chain is built from TRBV9 and TRBJ2-7; TRBD2 is a possible D gene (5 bases). The CDR3 runs 15 residues. Trimming removed 4 bases from V and 3 bases from J, with 17 bases in between. Per the germline V gene, CDR1 is SGDLS and CDR2 is YYNGEE. The CDR3: CASSPGRARVYEQYF. Written as DNA, the CDR3 is TGTGCCAGCAGCCCTGGACGAGCGAGGGTCTACGAGCAGTACTTC.

This clone was picked up one time. The gene calls are TRBV5-4 and TRBJ1-4; tentatively, D is TRBD1 (6 bases). The CDR3 consists of 14 residues. Looked up from germline, CDR1 is SGHNT and CDR2 is YYREEE (reference sequence). The V and J ends lost 1 base and 8 bases respectively, with 12 bases between them. CDR3 sequence reads: CASSLTGNNEKLFF. The CDR3 DNA sequence: TGTGCCAGCAGCTTGACAGGGAATAACGAAAAACTGTTTTTT.

This chain uses TRBV5-1 with TRBJ1-2, with 10 bases identical to TRBD1. Unmatched junction bases numbered 14, after V lost 4 bases and J lost 8 bases. Germline V CDR1 and CDR2: SGHRS, YFSETQ. CDR3 length: 16 amino acids. The CDR3 DNA follows: TGCGCCAGCAGCCTCACCCGGGGACAGGGGTCTCAGGGCTACACCTTC. Residues: CASSLTRGQGSQGYTF. The entire variable domain, with the rest obtained from reference TRBV5-1 and TRBJ1-2, is as follows: KAGVTQTPRYLIKTRGQQVTLSCSPISGHRSVSWYQQTPGQGLQFLFEYFSETQRNKGNFPGRFSGRQFSNSRSEMNVSTLELGDSALYLCASSLTRGQGSQGYTFGSGTRLTVV.

The J gene is TRBJ2-3, the V gene TRBV6-5, with unresolved D. V lost 5 bases and J lost 1, with 10 bases in between. The germline V gene has CDR1 MNHEY and CDR2 SVGAGI. The length of the CDR3 is 14 residues. CDR3 region: CASSERLGTDTQYF. Written as DNA, the CDR3 is TGTGCCAGCAGTGAGCGTTTGGGCACAGATACGCAGTATTTT.

This clone has only a few counts. The V and J genes are TRBV28 and TRBJ1-5; TRBD1 matches 8 bases. CDR3 size: 14 residues. J gave up 7 bases and V 5 bases, and 7 bases lay outside the gene matches. Germline V CDR1 and CDR2: MDHEN, SYDVKM. The CDR3 loop is CASSLGQVDQPQHF. CDR3 in DNA: TGTGCCAGCAGTCTGGGACAGGTGGACCAGCCCCAGCATTTT.

The chain recombines TRBV30 with TRBJ2-2, with TRBD2 matching over 13 bases. V shed 7 bases, J shed 6 bases, and the junction held 8 bases outside the gene matches. The CDR3 runs to 15 residues. The germline gives CDR1 GTSNPN, CDR2 SVGIG (reference sequence). The CDR3 sequence: CALYPGTSGAGELFF. CDR3 nucleotides: TGTGCCTTGTACCCCGGGACTAGCGGGGCCGGGGAGCTGTTTTTT.

The rearrangement joins TRBV29-1 to TRBJ1-2, with D possibly TRBD1 on 6 matching bases. This CDR3 is built from 15 residues. Germline-derived CDR1 and CDR2 are SQVTM and ANQGSEA. The germline V and J ends were trimmed by 5 bases and 7 bases, with 23 bases remaining between them. The CDR3 loop reads CSVHRGSGGLCGYTF. CDR3 DNA: TGCAGCGTTCATAGGGGTTCCGGGGGGCTTTGTGGCTACACCTTC.

The chain carries TRBV6-1 and TRBJ1-3; possible D gene TRBD1, 5 bases. Germline V gene sequence: CDR1 MNHNS, CDR2 SASEGT. This CDR3 comprises 15 residues. Trimming cost V 11 bases and J 2 bases, with 19 bases left between them. The CDR3 reads CAAKRGELAGNTIYF. DNA for the CDR3: TGTGCCGCGAAGCGGGGGGAGCTGGCTGGAAACACCATATATTTT.

The gene calls are TRBV6-4 and TRBJ1-1, with TRBD1 matching over 8 bases. CDR3 length equals 15 residues. Germline loops: CDR1 MRHNA, CDR2 SNTAGT. Trimming at V came to 3 bases and at J to 5 bases, leaving 8 bases not matched to a gene. CDR3 sequence reads: CASSDSTGGRTEAFF. CDR3 coding DNA: TGTGCCAGCAGTGATTCTACAGGGGGAAGGACTGAAGCTTTCTTT.

The chain is built from TRBV2 and TRBJ2-5, with TRBD2 matching over 13 bases. This CDR3 region has 18 residues. Trimming took 6 bases from V and 5 from J; bases not matched to a gene: 15. Per germline, CDR1 SNHLY and CDR2 FYNNEI. DNA for the CDR3: TGTGCCAGCAGGAAGAGACTAGCGGGAGGACTGGTTGGGGAGACCCAGTACTTC. This gives the protein CASRKRLAGGLVGETQYF.

The CDR3 DNA reads as TGTGCCAGCAGTTTTAGACTAGCCGTTGAGCAGTTCTTC. Its protein is CASSFRLAVEQFF. V gene TRBV6-5 combines with J gene TRBJ2-1; 7 bases fit TRBD2. The CDR3 has 13 residues. J was trimmed by 9 bases and V by 4 bases; bases with no gene match: 6. Germline V gene sequence: CDR1 MNHEY, CDR2 SVGAGI.

The chain recombines TRBV25-1 with TRBJ1-1; D call uncertain. CDR3 length: 15 residues. Germline V gives CDR1 MGHDK, CDR2 SYGVNS. Trimming left V 0 bases short and J 1 base short, with 9 bases between. In DNA, the CDR3 is TGTGCCAGCAGTGAATATCTCGGAGGGAACACTGAAGCTTTCTTT. This encodes CASSEYLGGNTEAFF.

The chain is built from TRBV12-5 and TRBJ2-6; D is ambiguous. Germline CDR1 LGHNT, CDR2 FRNRAP. Trimming stripped 4 bases from V and 0 bases from J, with 10 bases between. The CDR3 totals 16 residues. CDR3 loop: CASGSGLYSGANVLTF. Here the CDR3 DNA reads TGTGCTAGTGGTTCAGGCCTGTACTCTGGGGCCAACGTCCTGACTTTC.

The chain couples TRBV5-6 to TRBJ1-5; no reliable D call. Germline CDR1 SGHDT, CDR2 YYEEEE. The V gene lost 1 base and the J gene lost 2 bases, with 13 bases spanning the gap. The CDR3 has 16 residues. The CDR3 here is CASSLRATGGNQPQHF. In DNA form, the CDR3 reads TGTGCCAGCAGCTTGCGTGCGACCGGGGGCAATCAGCCCCAGCATTTT.